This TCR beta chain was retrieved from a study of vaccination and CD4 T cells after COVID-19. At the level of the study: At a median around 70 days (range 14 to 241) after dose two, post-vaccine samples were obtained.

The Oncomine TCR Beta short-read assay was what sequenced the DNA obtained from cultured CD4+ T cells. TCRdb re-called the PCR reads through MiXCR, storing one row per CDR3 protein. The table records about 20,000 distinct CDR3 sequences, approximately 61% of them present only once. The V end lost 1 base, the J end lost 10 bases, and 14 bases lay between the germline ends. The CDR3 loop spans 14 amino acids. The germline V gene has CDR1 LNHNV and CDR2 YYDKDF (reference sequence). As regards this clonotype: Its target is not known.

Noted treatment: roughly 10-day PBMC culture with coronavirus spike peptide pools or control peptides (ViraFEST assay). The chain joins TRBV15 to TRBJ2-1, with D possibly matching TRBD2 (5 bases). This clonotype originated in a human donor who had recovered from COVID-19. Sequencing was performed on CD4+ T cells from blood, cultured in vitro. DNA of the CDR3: TGTGCCACCAGCAGAGTAGACGGGGATCGCGAGCAGTTCTTC. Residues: CATSRVDGDREQFF.